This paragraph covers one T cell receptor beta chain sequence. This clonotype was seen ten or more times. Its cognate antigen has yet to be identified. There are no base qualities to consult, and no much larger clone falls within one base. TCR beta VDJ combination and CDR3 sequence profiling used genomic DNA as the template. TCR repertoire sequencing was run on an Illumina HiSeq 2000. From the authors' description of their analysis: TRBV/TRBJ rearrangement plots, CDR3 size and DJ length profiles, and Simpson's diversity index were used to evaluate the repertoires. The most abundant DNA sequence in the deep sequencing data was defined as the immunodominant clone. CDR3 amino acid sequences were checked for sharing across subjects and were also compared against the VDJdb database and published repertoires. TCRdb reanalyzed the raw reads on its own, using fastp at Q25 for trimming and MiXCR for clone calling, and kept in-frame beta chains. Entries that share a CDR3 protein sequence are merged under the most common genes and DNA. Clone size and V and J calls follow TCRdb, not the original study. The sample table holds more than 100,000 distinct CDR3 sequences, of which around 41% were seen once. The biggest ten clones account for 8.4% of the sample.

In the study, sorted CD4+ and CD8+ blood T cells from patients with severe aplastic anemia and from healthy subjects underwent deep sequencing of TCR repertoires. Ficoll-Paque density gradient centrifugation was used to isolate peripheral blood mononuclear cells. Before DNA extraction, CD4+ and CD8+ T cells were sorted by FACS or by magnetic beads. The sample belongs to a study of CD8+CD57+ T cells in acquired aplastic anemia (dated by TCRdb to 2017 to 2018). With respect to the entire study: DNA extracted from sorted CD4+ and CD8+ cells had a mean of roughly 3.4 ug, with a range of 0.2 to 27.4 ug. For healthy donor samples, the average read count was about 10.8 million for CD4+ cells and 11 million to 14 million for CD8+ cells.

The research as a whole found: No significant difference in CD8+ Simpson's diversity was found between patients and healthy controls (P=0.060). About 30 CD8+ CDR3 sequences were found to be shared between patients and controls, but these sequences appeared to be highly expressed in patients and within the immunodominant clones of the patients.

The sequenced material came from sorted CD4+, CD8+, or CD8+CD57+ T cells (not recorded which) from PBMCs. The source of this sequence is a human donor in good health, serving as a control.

The CDR3 protein is CASSSLAGRSAEQYF. The nucleotides read TGTGCCAGCAGCTCCTTAGCGGGACGGTCGGCCGAGCAGTACTTC. Here the chain combines TRBV9 and TRBJ2-7; a stretch of 8 junction bases matches TRBD2. The CDR3 has 15 amino acids, counting the end cysteine and phenylalanine. The sequence is cut down to CDR3 DNA, 45 bases in frame from base 1. Relative to germline, V is missing 4 bases and J is missing 6 bases, with 12 bases of the junction outside any gene match. In the germline V gene, CDR1 corresponds to SGDLS and CDR2 to YYNGEE. The full variable domain, with segments outside the CDR3 supplied by the reference TRBV9 and TRBJ2-7 proteins, appears as DSGVTQTPKHLITATGQRVTLRCSPRSGDLSVYWYQQSLDQGLQFLIQYYNGEERAKGNILERFSAQQFPDLHSELNLSSLELGDSALYFCASSSLAGRSAEQYFGPGTRLTVT.